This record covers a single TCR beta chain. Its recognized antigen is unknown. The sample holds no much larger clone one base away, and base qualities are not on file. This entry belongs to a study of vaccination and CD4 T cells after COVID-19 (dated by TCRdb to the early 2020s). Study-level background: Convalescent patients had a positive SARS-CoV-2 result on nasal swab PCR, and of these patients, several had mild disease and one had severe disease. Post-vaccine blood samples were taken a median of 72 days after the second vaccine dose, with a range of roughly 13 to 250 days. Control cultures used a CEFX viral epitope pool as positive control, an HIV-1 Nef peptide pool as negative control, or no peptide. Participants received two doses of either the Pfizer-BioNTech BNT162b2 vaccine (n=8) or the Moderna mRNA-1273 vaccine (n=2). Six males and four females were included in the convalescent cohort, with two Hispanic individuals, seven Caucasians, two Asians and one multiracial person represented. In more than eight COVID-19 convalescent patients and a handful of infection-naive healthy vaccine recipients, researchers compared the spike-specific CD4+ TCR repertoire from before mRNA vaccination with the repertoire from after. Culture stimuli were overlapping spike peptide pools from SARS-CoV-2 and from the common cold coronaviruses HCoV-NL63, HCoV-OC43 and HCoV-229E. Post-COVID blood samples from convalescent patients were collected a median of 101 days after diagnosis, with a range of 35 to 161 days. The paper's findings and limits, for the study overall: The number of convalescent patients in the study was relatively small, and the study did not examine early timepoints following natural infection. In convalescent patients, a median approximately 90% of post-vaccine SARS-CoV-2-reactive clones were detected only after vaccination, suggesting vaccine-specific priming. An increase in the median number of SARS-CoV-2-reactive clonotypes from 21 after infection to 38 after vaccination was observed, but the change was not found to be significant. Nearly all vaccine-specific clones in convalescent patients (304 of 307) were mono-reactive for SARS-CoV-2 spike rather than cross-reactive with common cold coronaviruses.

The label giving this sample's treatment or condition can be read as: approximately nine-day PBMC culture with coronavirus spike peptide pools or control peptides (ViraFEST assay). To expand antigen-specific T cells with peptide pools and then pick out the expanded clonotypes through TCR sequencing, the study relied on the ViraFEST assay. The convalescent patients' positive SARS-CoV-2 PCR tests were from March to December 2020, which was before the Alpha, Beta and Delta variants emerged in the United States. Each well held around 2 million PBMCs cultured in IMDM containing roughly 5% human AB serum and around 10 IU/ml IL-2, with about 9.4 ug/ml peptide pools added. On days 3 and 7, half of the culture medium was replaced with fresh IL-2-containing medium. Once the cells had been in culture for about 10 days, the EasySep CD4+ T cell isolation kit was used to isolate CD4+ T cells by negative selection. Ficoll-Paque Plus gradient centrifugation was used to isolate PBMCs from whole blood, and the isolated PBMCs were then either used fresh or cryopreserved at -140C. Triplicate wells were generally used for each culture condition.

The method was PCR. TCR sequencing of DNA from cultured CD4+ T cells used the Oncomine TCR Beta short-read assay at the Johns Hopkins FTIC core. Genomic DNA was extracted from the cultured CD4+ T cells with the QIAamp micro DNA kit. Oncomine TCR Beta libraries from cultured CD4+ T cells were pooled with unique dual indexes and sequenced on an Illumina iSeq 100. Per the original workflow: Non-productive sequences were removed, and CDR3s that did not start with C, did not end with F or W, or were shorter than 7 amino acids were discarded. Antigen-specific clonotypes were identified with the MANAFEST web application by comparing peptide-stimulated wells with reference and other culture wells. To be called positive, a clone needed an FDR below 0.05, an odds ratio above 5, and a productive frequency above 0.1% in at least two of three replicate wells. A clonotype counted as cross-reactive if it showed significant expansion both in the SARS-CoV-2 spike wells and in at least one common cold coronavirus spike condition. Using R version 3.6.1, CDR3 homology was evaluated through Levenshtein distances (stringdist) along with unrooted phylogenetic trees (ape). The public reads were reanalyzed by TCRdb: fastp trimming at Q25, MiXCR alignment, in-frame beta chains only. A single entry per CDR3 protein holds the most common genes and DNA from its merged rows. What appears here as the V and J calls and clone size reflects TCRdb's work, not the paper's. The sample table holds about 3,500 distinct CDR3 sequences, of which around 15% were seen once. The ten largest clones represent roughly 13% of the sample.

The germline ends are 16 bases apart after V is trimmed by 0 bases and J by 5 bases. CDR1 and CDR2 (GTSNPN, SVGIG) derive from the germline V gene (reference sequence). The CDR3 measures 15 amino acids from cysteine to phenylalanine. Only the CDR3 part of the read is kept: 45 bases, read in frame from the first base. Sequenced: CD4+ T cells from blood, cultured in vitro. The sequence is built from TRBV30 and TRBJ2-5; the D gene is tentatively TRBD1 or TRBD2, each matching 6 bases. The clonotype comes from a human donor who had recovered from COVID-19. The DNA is TGTGCCTGGAGTGTGGGGGGCGCGGGGTGGGAGACCCAGTACTTC. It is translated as CAWSVGGAGWETQYF.